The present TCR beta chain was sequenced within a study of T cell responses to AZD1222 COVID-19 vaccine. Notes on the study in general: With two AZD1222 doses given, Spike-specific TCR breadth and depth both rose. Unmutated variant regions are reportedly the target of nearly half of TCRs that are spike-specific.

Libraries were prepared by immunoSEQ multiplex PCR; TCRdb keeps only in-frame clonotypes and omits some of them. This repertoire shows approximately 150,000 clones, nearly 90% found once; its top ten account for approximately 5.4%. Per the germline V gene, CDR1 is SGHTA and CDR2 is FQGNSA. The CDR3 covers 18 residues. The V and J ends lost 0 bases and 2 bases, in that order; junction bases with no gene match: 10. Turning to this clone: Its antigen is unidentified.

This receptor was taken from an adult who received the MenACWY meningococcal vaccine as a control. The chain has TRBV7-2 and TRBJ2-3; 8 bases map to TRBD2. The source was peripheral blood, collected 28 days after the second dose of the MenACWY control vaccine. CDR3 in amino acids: CASSLAILTSAYTDTQYF. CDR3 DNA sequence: TGTGCCAGCAGCTTAGCGATTCTGACTAGCGCCTACACAGATACGCAGTATTTT. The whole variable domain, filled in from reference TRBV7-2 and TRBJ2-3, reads GAGVSQSPSNKVTEKGKDVELRCDPISGHTALYWYRQSLGQGLEFLIYFQGNSAPDKSGLPSDRFSAERTGGSVSTLTIQRTQQEDSAVYLCASSLAILTSAYTDTQYFGPGTRLTVL.